This entry lists 27 T cell receptor beta chains sequenced from one sample in a study of blood T cell repertoires in COVID-19. Repertoires were generated with immunoSEQ multiplex PCR, while TCRdb's copy carries only in-frame clones and drops some. The sample gives some 370,000 clones, 90% of which show up once; 6% to 7.5% is in the top ten. The sample taken for sequencing was peripheral blood. The receptors were sampled from a man between 18 and 29 years old with active or convalescent COVID-19.

CDR3 in amino acids: CASSFSGTGGQNSPLHF. Here the CDR3 DNA reads TGTGCCAGCAGTTTTTCCGGGACAGGGGGCCAGAATTCACCCCTCCACTTT. The chain uses TRBV28 and TRBJ1-6, with TRBD1 identical over 12 bases. The V gene end was trimmed by 3 bases and the J gene end by 7 bases; junction bases not matched to a gene: 7. CDR1 MDHEN and CDR2 SYDVKM come from the germline V gene. CDR3 size: 17 residues.

CDR3 amino acids: CASSEERGYYGYTF. The CDR3 DNA reads TGTGCCAGCAGTGAAGAGCGGGGGTACTATGGCTACACCTTC. V and J are TRBV2 and TRBJ1-2; D is perhaps TRBD1 (5 bases). Deletions cut 1 base from V and 3 bases from J, with 9 bases between. CDR1 and CDR2 (germline): SNHLY, FYNNEI. CDR3 size: 14 residues.

V usage is TRBV6-5 and J usage is TRBJ1-1; 7 bases fit TRBD1. CDR3 length: 14 amino acids. The germline CDR1 and CDR2 sequences are MNHEY and SVGAGI. V lost 2 bases to trimming and J lost 6 bases; unmatched junction nucleotides: 6. CDR3 sequence: CASSYEGALAEAFF. DNA of the CDR3: TGTGCCAGCAGTTACGAGGGGGCGTTGGCTGAAGCTTTCTTT.

This chain uses TRBV7-9 with TRBJ2-2; possibly TRBD1 for D (5 bases). CDR1 is SEHNR and CDR2 is FQNEAQ in the germline V gene (reference sequence). Trimming left V 8 bases short and J 3 bases short, with 16 bases between. The CDR3 is 15 amino acids. The CDR3 is CASVRTLVDTGELFF. CDR3 DNA: TGTGCCAGCGTACGGACACTGGTCGACACCGGGGAGCTGTTTTTT.

V usage is TRBV7-9 and J usage is TRBJ2-1; tentatively, D is TRBD1 (5 bases). V gave up 0 bases and J gave up 3 bases, with 12 bases separating them. Germline V gene data show CDR1 as SEHNR and CDR2 as FQNEAQ (reference sequence). The CDR3 is 16 amino acids. This chain's CDR3 is CASSLAMGPGYNEQFF. The CDR3 nucleotides are TGTGCCAGCAGCTTAGCGATGGGGCCCGGCTACAATGAGCAGTTCTTC. Full variable domain (outside the CDR3, taken from reference TRBV7-9 and TRBJ2-1): DTGVSQNPRHKITKRGQNVTFRCDPISEHNRLYWYRQTLGQGPEFLTYFQNEAQLEKSRLLSDRFSAERPKGSFSTLEIQRTEQGDSAMYLCASSLAMGPGYNEQFFGPGTRLTVL.

V and J are TRBV12-3 or TRBV12-4 and TRBJ1-4; weak D call: TRBD1 (6 bases). CDR3 length equals 12 residues. V was pared by 6 bases and J by 8 bases, with 10 bases between. CDR3 residues: CASRGHNEKLFF. DNA for the CDR3: TGTGCCAGCAGGGGACATAACGAAAAACTGTTTTTT.

V gene TRBV7-2 combines with J gene TRBJ2-3; D gene ambiguous. Looked up from germline, CDR1 is SGHTA and CDR2 is FQGNSA. V was cut by 2 bases and J by 1 base, with 13 bases left in between. The CDR3 length is 16 residues. CDR3 sequence reads: CASSLIANHRTDTQYF. The CDR3 DNA reads TGTGCCAGCAGCTTAATAGCAAACCATCGCACAGATACGCAGTATTTT. The whole variable domain, filled in from reference TRBV7-2 and TRBJ2-3, reads GAGVSQSPSNKVTEKGKDVELRCDPISGHTALYWYRQSLGQGLEFLIYFQGNSAPDKSGLPSDRFSAERTGGSVSTLTIQRTQQEDSAVYLCASSLIANHRTDTQYFGPGTRLTVL.

The chain uses TRBV24-1 and TRBJ2-5; 9 nucleotides match TRBD1. Germline assignment: CDR1 KGHDR and CDR2 SFDVKD. V shed 4 bases, J shed 5 bases, and the junction held 10 bases outside the gene matches. The CDR3 is made up of 16 amino acids. The CDR3 protein is CATSDPTGGGRETQYF. The CDR3 DNA reads TGTGCCACCAGTGACCCCACAGGGGGCGGTCGGGAGACCCAGTACTTC.

Here the CDR3 DNA reads TGTGCCAGCAGTGACCTGAACAGTCTCAAGGCTTTCTTT. Protein: CASSDLNSLKAFF. The rearrangement joins TRBV6-1 to TRBJ1-1; D is ambiguous. The V end lost 3 bases, the J end lost 11 bases, and 16 bases lay between the germline ends. CDR1 and CDR2 from the germline V gene are MNHNS and SASEGT. The CDR3 contains 13 residues.

This sequence joins TRBV19 and TRBJ1-5; TRBD1 might be the D (6 bases). From germline, CDR1 is LNHDA and CDR2 SQIVND (reference sequence). The CDR3 contains 14 residues. Trimming left V 5 bases short and J 1 base short, with 9 bases between. The CDR3: CASSVTGSNQPQHF. The CDR3 region has the DNA TGTGCCAGTAGTGTAACAGGGAGCAATCAGCCCCAGCATTTT.

This chain links TRBV18 with TRBJ1-5, with D perhaps TRBD1 (6 bases). The CDR3 length is 16 residues. The V gene lost 2 bases and the J gene lost 5 bases, with 16 bases spanning the gap. Germline V gene lookup returns CDR1 KGHSH and CDR2 LQKENI. The CDR3 nucleotides read TGTGCCAGCTCACCATCAGGGGCGGCCTCGGATCAGCCCCAGCATTTT. Encoded protein: CASSPSGAASDQPQHF.

The chain employs TRBV4-2 and TRBJ1-3, with TRBD1 as a possible D gene (5 bases). Germline V gene lookup returns CDR1 LGHNA and CDR2 YNFKEQ. The CDR3 consists of 15 residues. V was cut by 5 bases and J by 1 base, with 12 bases left in between. CDR3 DNA sequence: TGTGCCAGCAGCTCCACGGGGGTTTCTGGAAACACCATATATTTT. Encoded protein: CASSSTGVSGNTIYF.

This clone was counted once. This chain uses TRBV27 with TRBJ2-7; tentative D call: TRBD1 (5 bases). The CDR3 length is 14 residues. V gave up 3 bases and J gave up 4 bases, with 13 bases separating them. The V gene's germline CDR1 is MNHEY and CDR2 SMNVEV (reference sequence). The CDR3 protein is CASSFKGSGYEQYF. DNA for the CDR3: TGTGCCAGCAGTTTTAAGGGGTCCGGGTACGAGCAGTACTTC.

V is TRBV5-1 and J is TRBJ2-5; 14 bases align to TRBD2. The length of the CDR3 is 16 residues. The trim removed 4 bases at V and 1 base at J, leaving 3 bases unmatched. From germline, CDR1 is SGHRS and CDR2 YFSETQ. CDR3 sequence (DNA): TGCGCCAGCAGCCGGGGGACTAGCGGGGGCCAAGAGACCCAGTACTTC. Residues: CASSRGTSGGQETQYF.

The chain is built from TRBV6-2 or TRBV6-3 and TRBJ2-7, with TRBD1 as a possible D gene (6 bases). CDR3 length: 14 residues. With 4 bases removed from V and 2 bases from J, the gap between germline ends came to 12 bases. Germline CDR1 reads MNHEY; CDR2 reads SVGEGT. CDR3 bases: TGTGCCAGCAGTTTCAACAGGGATACCTACGAGCAGTACTTC. Its translation: CASSFNRDTYEQYF.

This clone appeared a single time. V gene TRBV19 combines with J gene TRBJ2-1, with 9 bases lining up with TRBD2. The CDR3 covers 15 residues. Trimming cost V 1 base and J 5 bases; bases outside gene matches: 3. Germline CDR1 is LNHDA and CDR2 is SQIVND (reference sequence). CDR3: CASSIVSSGNNEQFF. In DNA form, the CDR3 reads TGTGCCAGTAGTATAGTGTCTAGCGGGAACAATGAGCAGTTCTTC.

The V and J genes are TRBV7-9 and TRBJ2-3, with 12 bases that match TRBD2. The germline V gene encodes CDR1 SEHNR and CDR2 FQNEAQ (reference sequence). Unmatched junction bases numbered 6, after V lost 4 bases and J lost 4 bases. The CDR3 extends over 16 amino acids. The CDR3 here is CASSSVTSGSADTQYF. The CDR3 region has the DNA TGTGCCAGCAGCTCAGTGACTAGCGGGAGCGCAGATACGCAGTATTTT.

The V and J genes are TRBV5-1 and TRBJ2-7; D call uncertain. The CDR3 contains 13 residues. V lost 0 bases, J lost 4 bases, and 8 bases lay in between. Germline V lookup: CDR1 SGHRS, CDR2 YFSETQ. The CDR3 DNA is TGCGCCAGCAGCTTGGTCCCAACATACGAGCAGTACTTC. This encodes CASSLVPTYEQYF.

In DNA form, the CDR3 reads TGCAGCGTTGAAGCGGGACTAGCGGGGGACTTCACCGGGGAGCTGTTTTTT. The encoded protein is CSVEAGLAGDFTGELFF. The rearrangement links TRBV29-1 to TRBJ2-2; 14 bases align to TRBD2. The CDR3 extends over 17 amino acids. V lost 1 base to trimming and J lost 4 bases; unmatched junction nucleotides: 5. CDR1 and CDR2 (germline): SQVTM, ANQGSEA.

The chain links TRBV5-1 to TRBJ1-4, with 11 bases that match TRBD1. The trim removed 1 base at V and 8 bases at J, leaving 7 bases unmatched. The CDR3 loop spans 16 amino acids. In germline, CDR1 is SGHRS, CDR2 YFSETQ. The CDR3 loop reads CASSLSGTGGYEKLFF. The CDR3 DNA reads as TGCGCCAGCAGCTTGTCCGGGACAGGGGGATACGAAAAACTGTTTTTT.

V usage is TRBV24-1 and J usage is TRBJ2-2; 8 bases match TRBD2. CDR1 KGHDR and CDR2 SFDVKD come from the germline V gene. The CDR3 is 16 amino acids. V was pared by 4 bases and J by 4 bases, with 7 bases of the junction left unmatched. CDR3 DNA sequence: TGTGCCACCAGTGAATATAGCGGGACGAGCACCGGGGAGCTGTTTTTT. Protein product: CATSEYSGTSTGELFF.

This clone has just a few counts. The V gene is TRBV30, the J gene TRBJ2-1; TRBD1 might be the D (5 bases). Germline CDR1 GTSNPN, CDR2 SVGIG (reference sequence). The V end was cut by 1 base, the J end by 0 bases, with 7 bases between. The length of the CDR3 is 14 residues. CDR3 region: CAWSEGISYNEQFF. For the CDR3, the DNA is TGTGCCTGGAGTGAGGGGATCTCCTACAATGAGCAGTTCTTC.

This clone was seen a single time. This chain links TRBV5-6 with TRBJ2-4, with unresolved D. Germline loops: CDR1 SGHDT, CDR2 YYEEEE. The CDR3 is 13 residues long. Between the trimmed V and J ends, which lost 4 bases and 8 bases, there was a span of 13 bases. The CDR3 loop reads CASSRPGSDIQYF. CDR3 DNA: TGTGCCAGCAGCAGGCCCGGGTCGGACATTCAGTACTTC.

For the CDR3, the DNA is TGTGCCAGCAGCTTATCCAGGGCCACCCAGTACTTC. As protein: CASSLSRATQYF. The V call is TRBV7-2, the J call TRBJ2-5; D may be TRBD1 (5 bases). The CDR3 length is 12 residues. The V and J ends lost 2 bases and 8 bases respectively, with 9 bases between them. Germline V lookup: CDR1 SGHTA, CDR2 FQGNSA.

V gene TRBV4-3 combines with J gene TRBJ1-6; maybe TRBD1 (6 bases). V lost 4 bases to trimming and J lost 0 bases, with 10 bases between them. This CDR3 has 16 residues. Germline V gene data show CDR1 as LGHNA and CDR2 as YSLEER. The CDR3 is CASSRTGSSYNSPLHF. The CDR3 DNA reads as TGCGCCAGCAGCCGAACAGGGAGCTCCTATAATTCACCCCTCCACTTT.

CDR3 in DNA: TGTGCCAGCAGTTCTTTTCGACAGAACACTGAAGCTTTCTTT. This sequence encodes CASSSFRQNTEAFF. The chain joins TRBV27 to TRBJ1-1; D not certain. Germline V gene data show CDR1 as MNHEY and CDR2 as SMNVEV (reference sequence). This CDR3 has 14 amino acids. V dropped 4 bases and J dropped 1 base, with 10 bases sitting between them.

The gene calls are TRBV6-5 and TRBJ1-2, with 9 bases identical to TRBD1. CDR1 is MNHEY, CDR2 SVGAGI, per germline. The CDR3 is 15 amino acids. Germline trimming cut 2 bases from V and 8 bases from J; bases unmatched to any gene: 9. CDR3 DNA sequence: TGTGCCAGCAGTTACCCGGGACAGGGAATGAGGGGCTACACCTTC. Translation: CASSYPGQGMRGYTF.